The next 5 T cell receptor beta chains were all read from a single sample in a study of tissue T cells after allogeneic stem cell transplantation. Time point indicated: mouse harvest day 7 after allogeneic transplant. Tail vein injection delivered 10^7 T-cell-depleted bone marrow cells and 10^6 splenic CD5+ T cells. Produced via immunoSEQ multiplex PCR; TCRdb's table is partial and in-frame only. The sample shows 4,500 to 6,500 clones, more than 40% of them seen only once. Input material: gut tissue. Every receptor here comes from a female BALB/c mouse given C57BL/6 T cells with graft-versus-host disease after an allogeneic hematopoietic cell transplant.

Of note for this clone: Any gene name here is a mouse gene name. The read terminates 1 residue ahead of where the CDR3 ends, so the germline J gene completes it. This chain uses TRBV3 with TRBJ2-4, with TRBD1 matching over 8 bases. Germline lookup yields CDR1 SNHLY and CDR2 FYNGKV (reference sequence). The CDR3 contains 15 residues. V was pared by 7 bases and J by 2 bases, with 8 bases of the junction left unmatched. The chain's CDR3 is CASTRQGSAQNTLYF. The covered CDR3 bases are TGTGCCAGCACCCGACAGGGGAGCGCTCAAAACACCTTGTAC.

This clone was counted a few times. Gene names refer to mouse genes. CDR3 DNA (partial): TGTGCCAGCAGTCTCCAGTACACAGAAGTCTTC. Translating gives CASSLQYTEVF. The CDR3 reads in full as CASSLQYTEVFF. V gene TRBV26 combines with J gene TRBJ1-1, with no clear D. The read halts 1 residue ahead of the CDR3 end, with the missing end drawn from the germline J gene. The CDR3 spans 12 residues. The germline V gene encodes CDR1 KGHPV and CDR2 FQNQEV (reference sequence). Trimming pared 3 bases from V and 3 bases from J, leaving 5 bases between. Full variable domain (remainder filled in from reference TRBV26 and TRBJ1-1): NSKVIQTPRYLVKGQGQKAKMRCIPEKGHPVVFWYQQNKNNEFKFLINFQNQEVLQQIDMTEKRFSAECPSNSPCSLEIQSSEAGDSALYLCASSLQYTEVFFGKGTRLTVV.

Concerning this clone itself: Each gene name is a mouse one. The read ends 1 residue shy of where the CDR3 ends; the end is completed using the germline J gene. This rearrangement joins TRBV13-3 to TRBJ1-1; weak D call: TRBD1 (6 bases). Germline CDR1 reads NNHDY; CDR2 reads SYVADS. Trimming shortened V by 2 bases and J by 0 bases, and 11 bases separated the two germline ends. The CDR3 runs 15 residues. The sequenced CDR3 bases are TGTGCCAGCAGTGAACGTAGGGGGACAAACACAGAAGTCTTC. The encoded protein is CASSERRGTNTEVF. From start to end, the CDR3 is CASSERRGTNTEVFF.

As for this clone: Mouse gene names and germline throughout. Sequencing ends 1 residue short of the CDR3 end; the germline J gene provides the rest. The chain uses TRBV23 and TRBJ2-5; TRBD1 reflects the table's D call only, with no check against the DNA. Germline CDR1 is KGHTA and CDR2 is FQNQQP. CDR3 length: 13 residues. Partial CDR3 DNA: TGCTCCAGCAGTCTCGGACAACAAGACACCCAGTAC. This gives the protein CSSSLGQQDTQY. The whole CDR3 reads CSSSLGQQDTQYF.

As to this clone: Any gene name here is a mouse gene name. Read coverage stops 1 residue before the CDR3 terminus; the germline J gene supplies the remainder. V and J are TRBV16 and TRBJ1-1, with D tentatively TRBD1 (5 bases). The CDR3 sequence is 14 residues long. Germline V lookup: CDR1 SGHSA, CDR2 FRNQAP. V was trimmed by 0 bases and J by 4 bases, leaving 9 bases between them. The CDR3 loop reads CASSLEGVGTEVFF. CDR3 bases read: TGTGCAAGCAGCTTAGAAGGGGTAGGCACAGAAGTCTTC.